The 24 T cell receptor beta chains given below trace back to one sample, sequenced in a study of CD8 T cells in ankylosing spondylitis. Study-level results: Roughly 8 highly homologous variants made up a TCR beta motif that seemed to typify ankylosing spondylitis blood.

Their antigens remain unidentified. TCRdb independently ran MiXCR on the 5' RACE reads; one entry per CDR3 protein. Found here are fewer than 550,000 distinct CDR3 sequences, about 5.7% of them singletons; the top ten hold 3.5%. The sample consisted of blood, either unsorted or a sorted T cell fraction (not recorded which). These receptor sequences come from a male donor with ankylosing spondylitis.

This clonotype was seen more than once but under ten times. The chain couples TRBV3-1 to TRBJ2-5, with D tentatively TRBD2 (5 bases). Trimming left V 1 base short and J 2 bases short, with 14 bases between. This CDR3 region has 16 residues. From germline, CDR1 is LGHDT and CDR2 YNNKEL (reference sequence). CDR3 protein: CASSQALGGGQETQYF. In nucleotides, the CDR3 is TGTGCCAGCAGCCAAGCTCTTGGAGGAGGACAAGAGACCCAGTACTTC.

This clonotype was recorded at least ten times. For the CDR3, the DNA is TGCGCCAGCAGCTTGGACCCCTTCAATCAGCCCCAGCATTTT. It encodes CASSLDPFNQPQHF. The chain joins TRBV5-1 to TRBJ1-5; D remains ambiguous. Germline assignment: CDR1 SGHRS and CDR2 YFSETQ. V shed 0 bases and J shed 3 bases, with 7 bases lying between them. The CDR3 runs to 14 residues.

This clonotype has only a few counts. Here the CDR3 reads CASSQGTSQSYEQYF. CDR3 DNA: TGCGCCAGCAGCCAAGGGACTAGTCAGAGCTACGAGCAGTACTTC. The J gene is TRBJ2-7, the V gene TRBV4-3; 7 bases line up with TRBD2. Germline V lookup: CDR1 LGHNA, CDR2 YSLEER. The CDR3 loop spans 15 amino acids. The trim removed 1 base at V and 3 bases at J, leaving 6 bases unmatched.

This clonotype was counted at least ten times. The gene calls are TRBV6-1 and TRBJ2-7; the D gene is possibly TRBD2 (5 bases). The CDR3 covers 14 residues. Germline loops: CDR1 MNHNS, CDR2 SASEGT. V lost 8 bases, J lost 4 bases, and 18 bases lay in between. The CDR3 sequence is CASGLRGGTYEQYF. CDR3 coding DNA: TGTGCCAGCGGGTTGCGCGGAGGTACTTACGAGCAGTACTTC.

This clonotype was counted many times. In DNA form, the CDR3 reads TGTGCCAGCAGGCCGGGACTAGCGGGACCCAATGAGCAGTTCTTC. Protein: CASRPGLAGPNEQFF. This chain connects TRBV6-1 to TRBJ2-1; 13 bases agree with TRBD2. The CDR3 runs 15 residues. The V and J ends lost 6 bases and 6 bases, in that order; junction bases with no gene match: 5. From germline, CDR1 is MNHNS and CDR2 SASEGT.

Only a few counts were recorded for this clonotype. This sequence joins TRBV2 and TRBJ2-7, with TRBD1 matching over 10 bases. CDR1 SNHLY and CDR2 FYNNEI come from the germline V gene. Trimming took 4 bases from V and 3 from J; bases not matched to a gene: 3. The CDR3 length is 14 residues. CDR3 region: CASSGDRGLYEQYF. Written as DNA, the CDR3 is TGTGCCAGCAGTGGAGACAGGGGGCTCTACGAGCAGTACTTC.

This clonotype was counted ten times or more. This rearrangement joins TRBV27 to TRBJ2-7; a weak D match, TRBD2 (5 bases). Germline CDR1 MNHEY, CDR2 SMNVEV (reference sequence). The CDR3 has 14 residues. Trimming pared 5 bases from V and 3 bases from J, leaving 14 bases between. The CDR3 coding sequence is TGTGCCAGCAGTACAATGGGGAGCGGCTACGAGCAGTACTTC. Residues: CASSTMGSGYEQYF.

This clonotype appeared many times. This chain links TRBV28 with TRBJ2-1, with D possibly being TRBD1 or TRBD2 (5 bases each). The CDR3 has 13 residues. The germline V gene encodes CDR1 MDHEN and CDR2 SYDVKM. Trimming pared 2 bases from V and 9 bases from J, leaving 11 bases between. For the CDR3, the DNA is TGTGCCAGCAGTTTAATTTGGGGGATTGAGCAGTTCTTC. This encodes CASSLIWGIEQFF.

This clonotype was seen ten or more times. The chain carries TRBV20-1 and TRBJ1-5; D unclear. CDR3 length equals 15 residues. The ends were cut back, 3 bases at V and 0 bases at J, with 12 bases in the middle. The germline gives CDR1 DFQATT, CDR2 SNEGSKA (reference sequence). The DNA of the CDR3 is TGCAGTGCTAGCAGAAATTTAAATAGCAATCAGCCCCAGCATTTT. Protein: CSASRNLNSNQPQHF.

This clonotype has at least ten counts. V usage is TRBV5-1 and J usage is TRBJ1-2; D ambiguous. This CDR3 contains 11 residues. Germline CDR1 and CDR2: SGHRS and YFSETQ. V was shortened by 5 bases and J by 8 bases, with 10 bases between the two germline ends. The CDR3: CASRGLDGYTF. The CDR3, as DNA: TGCGCCAGCAGGGGGTTAGACGGCTACACCTTC.

Ten or more counts support this clonotype. V gene TRBV5-5 combines with J gene TRBJ2-5, with D hard to call. V lost 0 bases, J lost 6 bases, and 9 bases lay in between. CDR3 length equals 13 residues. Germline CDR1 is SGHKS and CDR2 is YYEKEE (reference sequence). Here the CDR3 reads CASSLGRVQTQYF. The CDR3 DNA reads as TGTGCCAGCAGCTTGGGCCGGGTGCAGACCCAGTACTTC.

This clonotype was found many times. The V and J genes are TRBV20-1 and TRBJ2-1; the D gene is possibly TRBD2 (6 bases). The V gene lost 0 bases and the J gene lost 4 bases, with 10 bases spanning the gap. This CDR3 has 14 residues. From germline, CDR1 is DFQATT and CDR2 SNEGSKA (reference sequence). CDR3: CSARDAGPYNEQFF. CDR3 nucleotide sequence: TGCAGTGCTAGAGATGCGGGGCCATACAATGAGCAGTTCTTC.

This clonotype was found many times. The rearrangement uses TRBV7-2 and TRBJ1-6, with no clear D. This CDR3 has 14 amino acids. Per germline, CDR1 SGHTA and CDR2 FQGNSA. Trimming pared 1 base from V and 4 bases from J, leaving 5 bases between. CDR3: CASSLVAYNSPLHF. The CDR3 bases are TGTGCCAGCAGCTTAGTGGCGTATAATTCACCCCTCCACTTT.

This chain connects TRBV4-3 to TRBJ2-1; 8 bases match TRBD1. V lost 0 bases to trimming and J lost 4 bases; unmatched junction nucleotides: 8. Per germline, CDR1 LGHNA and CDR2 YSLEER. This CDR3 is built from 17 residues. The CDR3 bases are TGCGCCAGCAGCCAAGAGGCGGGGACAGGAGTTTACAATGAGCAGTTCTTC. This encodes CASSQEAGTGVYNEQFF.

This clonotype was counted at least ten times. The chain carries TRBV29-1 and TRBJ1-1; D possibly corresponds to TRBD1 (5 bases). Germline CDR1 and CDR2: SQVTM and ANQGSEA. This CDR3 is built from 12 residues. V was shortened by 4 bases and J by 3 bases, with 9 bases between the two germline ends. The CDR3 coding sequence is TGCAGCGTTGTTCGGGGGGACACTGAAGCTTTCTTT. Its protein product is CSVVRGDTEAFF.

In this sample, this clonotype turned up many times. The chain employs TRBV10-3 and TRBJ2-1; the match to TRBD2 covers 13 bases. In germline, CDR1 is ENHRY, CDR2 SYGVKD. V was pared by 9 bases and J by 7 bases, with 6 bases of the junction left unmatched. CDR3 length: 14 residues. In DNA, the CDR3 is TGTGCCATGGGCGGGACTAGCGGGAATAATGAGCAGTTCTTC. It yields the protein CAMGGTSGNNEQFF.

This clonotype was counted ten times or more. The V gene is TRBV15, the J gene TRBJ1-6; tentatively, D is TRBD1 (6 bases). CDR3 length: 15 residues. Germline V gives CDR1 LNHNV, CDR2 YYDKDF (reference sequence). V lost 1 base to trimming and J lost 9 bases, with 13 bases between them. The CDR3 loop is CATSRGGTTISPLHF. The CDR3 region has the DNA TGTGCCACCAGCAGAGGGGGGACAACGATTTCACCCCTCCACTTT.

The V gene is TRBV10-3, the J gene TRBJ2-7, with D possibly being TRBD2 (7 bases). The CDR3 spans 13 residues. V lost 10 bases and J 3 bases, leaving 16 bases between the germline ends. CDR1 is ENHRY and CDR2 is SYGVKD in the germline V gene. This CDR3 is CATGPRGLYEQYF. CDR3 bases: TGTGCCACAGGCCCGCGGGGGCTCTACGAGCAGTACTTC.

This clonotype was observed at least ten times. The chain combines TRBV5-1 with TRBJ2-7; 10 nucleotides match TRBD1. V lost 0 bases to trimming and J lost 5 bases; unmatched junction nucleotides: 8. This CDR3 is 16 amino acids long. Germline CDR1 SGHRS, CDR2 YFSETQ. CDR3 sequence (DNA): TGCGCCAGCAGCTTGGGGCCCGGGACAGGGGTAAACGAGCAGTACTTC. Residues: CASSLGPGTGVNEQYF.

This clonotype was counted only a few times. V and J are TRBV15 and TRBJ2-5; the D gene is possibly TRBD2 (5 bases). Germline V gives CDR1 LNHNV, CDR2 YYDKDF (reference sequence). Trimming shortened V by 3 bases and J by 7 bases, and 24 bases separated the two germline ends. This CDR3 region has 17 residues. The CDR3 DNA reads as TGTGCCACCAGCAGTGAATCCGCCCTAGCTGGACCCGGGACCCAGTACTTC. It is translated as CATSSESALAGPGTQYF.

This clonotype came up many times. The chain carries TRBV7-2 and TRBJ1-3; D gene unclear. From germline, CDR1 is SGHTA and CDR2 FQGNSA. Trimming shortened V by 1 base and J by 0 bases, and 7 bases separated the two germline ends. This CDR3 is built from 15 residues. As DNA, the CDR3 is TGTGCCAGCAGCTTAGGGCTGAGCTCTGGAAACACCATATATTTT. It is translated as CASSLGLSSGNTIYF.

This clonotype was recorded many times. The gene calls are TRBV7-2 and TRBJ1-2; D not certain. The CDR3 contains 13 residues. The germline V gene has CDR1 SGHTA and CDR2 FQGNSA. The V end was cut by 5 bases, the J end by 4 bases, with 11 bases between. The CDR3 region has the DNA TGTGCCAGCAGCCCGGATGCACGCTATGGCTACACCTTC. Translating it yields CASSPDARYGYTF.

A remark on this clonotype: This may be a read error: a much more frequent sequence differs by one nucleotide. The J gene is TRBJ2-1, the V gene TRBV20-1, with D perhaps matching TRBD2 (5 bases). V lost 2 bases, J lost 9 bases, and 11 bases lay in between. CDR3 length equals 12 residues. Per the germline V gene, CDR1 is DFQATT and CDR2 is SNEGSKA (reference sequence). CDR3 sequence (DNA): TGCAGTGCTAGACAGGTACGGGGTGAGCAGTTCTTC. As protein: CSARQVRGEQFF.

In its sample, this clonotype was seen many times. This rearrangement joins TRBV28 to TRBJ2-5; 9 bases align to TRBD2. The germline gives CDR1 MDHEN, CDR2 SYDVKM. The CDR3 length is 13 residues. V gave up 5 bases and J gave up 7 bases; unmatched junction bases: 5. The CDR3 loop reads CASSAGGLWTQYF. CDR3 coding DNA: TGTGCCAGCAGTGCGGGGGGGCTATGGACCCAGTACTTC.